The sequence of this TCR beta chain was determined in a study of blood T cell repertoires in COVID-19. The junction had 4 bases not matched to a gene; V was cut back by 5 bases and J by 5 bases. The CDR3 is 13 amino acids. Per the germline V gene, CDR1 is GTSNPN and CDR2 is SVGIG (reference sequence). Per the original data handling: The authors estimated nucleated cell counts from reference gene primer amplification. Clones were read by immunoSEQ multiplex PCR, and TCRdb kept only the in-frame ones, dropping some. Clone size and V and J calls were adopted from that table, with D and trimming inferred from the DNA. The profile covers fewer than 130,000 clones, with about 85% appearing a single time and more than 2% taken by the ten largest.

Source material: peripheral blood. The rearrangement joins TRBV30 to TRBJ2-2; TRBD1 agrees at 8 bases. The clonotype originates from a human donor in a cohort sampled during active COVID-19. The CDR3 region is CAWGQGATGELFF. The CDR3 coding sequence is TGTGCCTGGGGCCAGGGGGCTACCGGGGAGCTGTTTTTT. Looking up the rest from reference TRBV30 and TRBJ2-2 gives the full variable domain: SQTIHQWPATLVQPVGSPLSLECTVEGTSNPNLYWYRQAAGRGLQLLFYSVGIGQISSEVPQNLSASRPQDRQFILSSKKLLLSDSGFYLCAWGQGATGELFFGEGSRLTVL.